This is a list of T cell receptor beta chains from one sample in a study of radiation and T cells in renal cell carcinoma. Here immunoSEQ multiplex PCR was the method, and the copy in TCRdb shows in-frame clones only, minus some. The sample lists approximately 140,000 clones, 88% occurring once. The sample here was blood, taken from a patient whose treatment included radiotherapy and nephrectomy. Receptors originate from a woman between 65 and 79 years old with renal cell carcinoma. The CDR3 runs from the conserved cysteine through the conserved F or W. D genes are given only for firm matches. Only some rows state a clone size, as once, few, many or a class for expanded clones.

DNA	CDR3	size	V	J	D
TGTGCCAGCAGCTTAGACCCAGGCGTCCACGAGCAGTACTTC	CASSLDPGVHEQYF	NA	TRBV11-2	TRBJ2-7	NA
TGCGCCAGCAGCCGCTCTAGGAATCCGGGACAGGGGCGTATTTCACCCCTCCACTTT	CASSRSRNPGQGRISPLHF	NA	TRBV4-1	TRBJ1-6	TRBD1
TGTGCCAGCAGCGGGACGATCGGCACTGAAGCTTTCTTT	CASSGTIGTEAFF	few	TRBV11-1	TRBJ1-1	NA
TGTGCCAGCAGTTTAATCTTCGGTACGCAGTATTTT	CASSLIFGTQYF	NA	TRBV27	TRBJ2-3	NA
TGTGCCAGCAGCTTCTCACTAGTTGATGAGCAGTTCTTC	CASSFSLVDEQFF	NA	TRBV7-6	TRBJ2-1	NA
TGTGCCAGCAGTTTACGGGGGGCTGGAAATTCACCCCTCCACTTT	CASSLRGAGNSPLHF	NA	TRBV27	TRBJ1-6	NA
TGCGCCAGCAGTTCGTCGAGTCGCTCAGAGACCCAGTACTTC	CASSSSSRSETQYF	NA	TRBV10-2	TRBJ2-5	NA
TGTGCCAGCAGCTTAGTGGCAGGGGCCTACAATGAGCAGTTCTTC	CASSLVAGAYNEQFF	NA	TRBV7-2	TRBJ2-1	NA
TGTGCCCGGACAGGGGGCGGCACTGAAGCTTTCTTT	CARTGGGTEAFF	NA	TRBV30	TRBJ1-1	TRBD1
TGCGCCAGCAGCTTGGATGCAGGCGGACAAGAGACCCAGTACTTC	CASSLDAGGQETQYF	NA	TRBV5-1	TRBJ2-5	NA
TGTGCCAGCAGCTTAGTAAGCAGGGGGCAAACTGAAGCTTTCTTT	CASSLVSRGQTEAFF	NA	TRBV7-2	TRBJ1-1	TRBD1
TGTGCCAGCAGCTTAGAATCCTATAATTCACCCCTCCACTTT	CASSLESYNSPLHF	NA	TRBV7-8	TRBJ1-6	NA
TGCGCCAGCAGCCCCACAGCCGGGGCGAGCACTGAAGCTTTCTTT	CASSPTAGASTEAFF	NA	TRBV5-1	TRBJ1-1	NA
TGTGCCAGCAGCGACGGGACCGCTTCTGGCTACACCTTC	CASSDGTASGYTF	NA	TRBV2	TRBJ1-2	NA
TGTGCCAGCAGTCTGACAGGGAATCAGCCCCAGCATTTT	CASSLTGNQPQHF	NA	TRBV28	TRBJ1-5	TRBD1
TGTGCCAGCAGCTTAGAAGGGAGCTCCTACAATGAGCAGTTCTTC	CASSLEGSSYNEQFF	NA	TRBV7-2	TRBJ2-1	NA
TGTGCCAGCAGCTTAAGGGGACAGGGAAGCGCCCTCTCTGGAAACACCATATATTTT	CASSLRGQGSALSGNTIYF	few	TRBV7-9	TRBJ1-3	TRBD1
TGCGCCAGCAGCTCGGGAGCCAAAAACATTCAGTACTTC	CASSSGAKNIQYF	NA	TRBV5-1	TRBJ2-4	NA
TGTGCCAGCAGCTCATACAGGGATCCACCCCTCCACTTT	CASSSYRDPPLHF	NA	TRBV7-2	TRBJ1-6	NA
TGCGCCAGCAGTTCTACAGGGGGCTGGACAGATACGCAGTATTTT	CASSSTGGWTDTQYF	NA	TRBV5-1	TRBJ2-3	TRBD1
TGTGCCAGCAGCTTGGGGCTAGCGGGGACCTACGAGCAGTACTTC	CASSLGLAGTYEQYF	NA	TRBV5-4	TRBJ2-7	TRBD2
TGCGCCAGCAGCCAGTTCACAGGGAGGAATCAGCCCCAGCATTTT	CASSQFTGRNQPQHF	NA	TRBV4-3	TRBJ1-5	NA
TGTGCCGCCGGGGGGTCGGACTATGGCTACACCTTC	CAAGGSDYGYTF	NA	TRBV28	TRBJ1-2	NA
TGTGCCAGCAGTTCGGACCCCGTTGGGGGTCAGCCCCAGCATTTT	CASSSDPVGGQPQHF	once	TRBV27	TRBJ1-5	NA
TGTGCCAGCAGCTTGGCAGGGGTGACCTATAATTCACCCCTCCACTTT	CASSLAGVTYNSPLHF	NA	TRBV5-6	TRBJ1-6	NA
TGTGCCAGCAGCCAATCCGTAATGAGGGTAGGTAACTACACTGAAGCTTTCTTT	CASSQSVMRVGNYTEAFF	NA	TRBV16	TRBJ1-1	NA
TGTGCCAGTAGTCTAGGCAGGGGTATCGATGAGCAGTTCTTC	CASSLGRGIDEQFF	NA	TRBV19	TRBJ2-1	NA
TGTGCCTGGAGTGTGGGACGGGGACCCAACACCGGGGAGCTGTTTTTT	CAWSVGRGPNTGELFF	NA	TRBV30	TRBJ2-2	NA